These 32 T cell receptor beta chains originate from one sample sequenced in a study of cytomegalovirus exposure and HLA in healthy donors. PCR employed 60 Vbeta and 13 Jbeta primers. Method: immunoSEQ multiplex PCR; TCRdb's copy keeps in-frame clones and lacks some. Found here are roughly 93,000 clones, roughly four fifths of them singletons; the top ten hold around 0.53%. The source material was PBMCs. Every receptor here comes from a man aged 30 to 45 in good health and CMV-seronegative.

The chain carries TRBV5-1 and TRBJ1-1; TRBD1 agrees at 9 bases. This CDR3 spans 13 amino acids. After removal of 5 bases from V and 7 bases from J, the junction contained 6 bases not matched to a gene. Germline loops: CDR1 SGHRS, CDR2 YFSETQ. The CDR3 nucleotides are TGCGCCAGCAGGACAGGGGGTCTTGGTGAAGCTTTCTTT. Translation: CASRTGGLGEAFF. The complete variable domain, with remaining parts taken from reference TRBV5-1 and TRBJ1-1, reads KAGVTQTPRYLIKTRGQQVTLSCSPISGHRSVSWYQQTPGQGLQFLFEYFSETQRNKGNFPGRFSGRQFSNSRSEMNVSTLELGDSALYLCASRTGGLGEAFFGQGTRLTVV.

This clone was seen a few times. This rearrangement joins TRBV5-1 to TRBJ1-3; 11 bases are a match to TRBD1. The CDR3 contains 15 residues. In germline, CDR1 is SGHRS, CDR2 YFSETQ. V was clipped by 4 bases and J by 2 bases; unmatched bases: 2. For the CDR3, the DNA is TGCGCCAGCAGCCCGGACAGGGGGCCTGGAAACACCATATATTTT. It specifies CASSPDRGPGNTIYF.

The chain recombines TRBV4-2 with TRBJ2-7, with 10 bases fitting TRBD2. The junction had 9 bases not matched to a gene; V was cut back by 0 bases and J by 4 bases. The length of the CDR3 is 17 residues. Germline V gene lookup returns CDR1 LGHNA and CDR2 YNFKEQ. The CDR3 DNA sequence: TGTGCCAGCAGCCAAGAGGTCGCTAGCGGGGGAGGGTACGAGCAGTACTTC. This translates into CASSQEVASGGGYEQYF.

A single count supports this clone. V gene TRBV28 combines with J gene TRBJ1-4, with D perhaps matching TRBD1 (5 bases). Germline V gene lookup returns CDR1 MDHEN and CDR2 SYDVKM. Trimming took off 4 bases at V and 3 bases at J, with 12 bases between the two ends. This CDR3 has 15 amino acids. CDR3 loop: CASSSGGRANEKLFF. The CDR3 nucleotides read TGTGCCAGCAGTTCCGGGGGGAGGGCTAATGAAAAACTGTTTTTT. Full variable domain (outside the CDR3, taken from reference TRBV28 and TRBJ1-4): DVKVTQSSRYLVKRTGEKVFLECVQDMDHENMFWYRQDPGLGLRLIYFSYDVKMKEKGDIPEGYSVSREKKERFSLILESASTNQTSMYLCASSSGGRANEKLFFGSGTQLSVL.

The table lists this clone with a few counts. The CDR3 coding sequence is TGTGCCAGCAGCTTGTTAGAATCTGAAGCTTTCTTT. Residues: CASSLLESEAFF. The rearrangement uses TRBV5-5 and TRBJ1-1; D remains ambiguous. The V end was cut by 1 base, the J end by 6 bases, with 7 bases between. CDR1 is SGHKS, CDR2 YYEKEE, per germline (reference sequence). The CDR3 loop spans 12 amino acids.

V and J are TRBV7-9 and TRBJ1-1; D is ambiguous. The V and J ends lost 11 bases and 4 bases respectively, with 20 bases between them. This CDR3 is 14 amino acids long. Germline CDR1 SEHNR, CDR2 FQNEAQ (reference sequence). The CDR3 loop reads CAGTGGYGSTEAFF. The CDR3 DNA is TGTGCCGGCACCGGAGGGTATGGTTCCACTGAAGCTTTCTTT.

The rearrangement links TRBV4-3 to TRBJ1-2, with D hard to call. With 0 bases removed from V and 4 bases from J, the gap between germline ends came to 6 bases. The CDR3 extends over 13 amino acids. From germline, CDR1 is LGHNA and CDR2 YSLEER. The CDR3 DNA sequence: TGCGCCAGCAGCCAAGATAGCGCCTATGGCTACACCTTC. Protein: CASSQDSAYGYTF.

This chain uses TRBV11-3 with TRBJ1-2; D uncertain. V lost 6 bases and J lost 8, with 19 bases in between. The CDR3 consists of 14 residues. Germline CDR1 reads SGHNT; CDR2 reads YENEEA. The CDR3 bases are TGTGCCAGCAGTCTAACAAAGGCTTTACTAGGCTACACCTTC. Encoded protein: CASSLTKALLGYTF. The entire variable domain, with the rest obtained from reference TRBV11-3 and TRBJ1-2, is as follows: EAGVVQSPRYKIIEKKQPVAFWCNPISGHNTLYWYLQNLGQGPELLIRYENEEAVDDSQLPKDRFSAERLKGVDSTLKIQPAELGDSAVYLCASSLTKALLGYTFGSGTRLTVV.

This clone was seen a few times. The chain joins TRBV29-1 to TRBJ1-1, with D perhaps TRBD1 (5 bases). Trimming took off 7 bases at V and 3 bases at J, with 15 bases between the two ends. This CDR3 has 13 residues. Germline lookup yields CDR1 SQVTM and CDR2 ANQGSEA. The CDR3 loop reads CSDARGDDTEAFF. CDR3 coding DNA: TGCAGCGACGCTCGGGGGGACGACACTGAAGCTTTCTTT.

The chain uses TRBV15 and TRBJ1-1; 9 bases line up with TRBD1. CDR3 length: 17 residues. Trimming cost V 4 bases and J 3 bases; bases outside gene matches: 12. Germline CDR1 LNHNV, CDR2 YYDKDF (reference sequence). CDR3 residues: CATSTSRDRDWDTEAFF. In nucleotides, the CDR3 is TGTGCCACCAGCACGTCCCGGGACAGGGATTGGGACACTGAAGCTTTCTTT.

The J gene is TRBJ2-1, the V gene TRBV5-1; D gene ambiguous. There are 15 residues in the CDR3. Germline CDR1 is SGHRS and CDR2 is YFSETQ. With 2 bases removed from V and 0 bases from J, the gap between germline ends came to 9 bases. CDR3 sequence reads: CASSLDAGSYNEQFF. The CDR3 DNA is TGCGCCAGCAGCTTAGATGCCGGCTCCTACAATGAGCAGTTCTTC.

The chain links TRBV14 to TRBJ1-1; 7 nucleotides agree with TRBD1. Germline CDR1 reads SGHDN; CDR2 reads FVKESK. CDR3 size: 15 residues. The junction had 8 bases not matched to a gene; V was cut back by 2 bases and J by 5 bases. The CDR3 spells CASSQPQGFETEAFF. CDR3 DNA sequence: TGTGCCAGCAGCCAACCACAGGGGTTCGAGACTGAAGCTTTCTTT.

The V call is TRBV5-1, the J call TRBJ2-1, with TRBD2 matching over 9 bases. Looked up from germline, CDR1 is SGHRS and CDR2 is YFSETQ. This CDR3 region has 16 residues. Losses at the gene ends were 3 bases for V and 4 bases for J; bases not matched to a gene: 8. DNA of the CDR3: TGCGCCAGCAGCTCCCCAGCGGGGGGCCCATACAATGAGCAGTTCTTC. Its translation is CASSSPAGGPYNEQFF. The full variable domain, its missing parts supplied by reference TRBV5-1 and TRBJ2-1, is KAGVTQTPRYLIKTRGQQVTLSCSPISGHRSVSWYQQTPGQGLQFLFEYFSETQRNKGNFPGRFSGRQFSNSRSEMNVSTLELGDSALYLCASSSPAGGPYNEQFFGPGTRLTVL.

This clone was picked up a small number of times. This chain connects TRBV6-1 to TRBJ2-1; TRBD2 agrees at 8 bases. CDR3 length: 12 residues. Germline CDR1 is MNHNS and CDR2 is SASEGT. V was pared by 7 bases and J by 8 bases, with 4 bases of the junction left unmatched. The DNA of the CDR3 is TGTGCCAGCATCGGACTAGCAGATGAGCAGTTCTTC. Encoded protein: CASIGLADEQFF.

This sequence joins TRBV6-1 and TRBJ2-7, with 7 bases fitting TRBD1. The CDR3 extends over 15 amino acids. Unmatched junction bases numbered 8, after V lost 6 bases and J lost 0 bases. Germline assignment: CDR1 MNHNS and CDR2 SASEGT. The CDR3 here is CASRAGQASSYEQYF. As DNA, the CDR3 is TGTGCCAGCAGGGCCGGACAGGCGAGCTCCTACGAGCAGTACTTC.

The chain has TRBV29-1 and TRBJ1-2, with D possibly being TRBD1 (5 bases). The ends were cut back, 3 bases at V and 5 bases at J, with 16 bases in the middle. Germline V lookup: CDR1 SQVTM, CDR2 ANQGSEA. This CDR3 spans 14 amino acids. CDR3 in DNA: TGCAGCGTTGATTTTATTCAGGGTCAATATGGCTACACCTTC. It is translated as CSVDFIQGQYGYTF.

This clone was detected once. The CDR3 nucleotides are TGTGCCAGCAGTGAATACGGCAGGGTGAGCTCCTACGAGCAGTACGTC. It codes for CASSEYGRVSSYEQYV. The chain links TRBV6-1 to TRBJ2-7, with TRBD1 as a possible D gene (5 bases). The V end lost 2 bases, the J end lost 0 bases, and 14 bases lay between the germline ends. CDR3 size: 16 residues. The germline CDR1 and CDR2 sequences are MNHNS and SASEGT.

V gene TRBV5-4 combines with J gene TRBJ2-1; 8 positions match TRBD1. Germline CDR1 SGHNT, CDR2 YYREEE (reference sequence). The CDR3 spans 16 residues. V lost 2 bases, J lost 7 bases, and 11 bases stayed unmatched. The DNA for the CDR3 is TGTGCCAGCAGCTTTCCGGGACAGGCACCTTTAAATGAGCAGTTCTTC. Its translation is CASSFPGQAPLNEQFF.

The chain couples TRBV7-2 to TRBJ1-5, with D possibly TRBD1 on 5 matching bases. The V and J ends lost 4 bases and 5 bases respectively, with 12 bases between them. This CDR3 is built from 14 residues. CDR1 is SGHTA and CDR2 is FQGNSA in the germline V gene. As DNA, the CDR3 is TGTGCCAGCAGCTCCAAGGGGCCAGATCAGCCCCAGCATTTT. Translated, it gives CASSSKGPDQPQHF.

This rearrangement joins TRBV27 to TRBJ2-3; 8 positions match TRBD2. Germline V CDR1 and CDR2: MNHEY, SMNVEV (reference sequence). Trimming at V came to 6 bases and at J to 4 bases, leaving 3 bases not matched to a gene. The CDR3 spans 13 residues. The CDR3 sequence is CASSLLAADTQYF. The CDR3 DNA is TGTGCCAGCAGCCTACTAGCGGCAGATACGCAGTATTTT.

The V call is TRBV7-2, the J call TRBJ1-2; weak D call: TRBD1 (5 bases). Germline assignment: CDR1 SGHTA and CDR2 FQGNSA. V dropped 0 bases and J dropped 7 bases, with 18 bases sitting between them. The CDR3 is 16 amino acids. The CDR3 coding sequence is TGTGCCAGCAGCTTAGCAGTCTCAGCCAGCACAGGTGGCTACACCTTC. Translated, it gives CASSLAVSASTGGYTF.

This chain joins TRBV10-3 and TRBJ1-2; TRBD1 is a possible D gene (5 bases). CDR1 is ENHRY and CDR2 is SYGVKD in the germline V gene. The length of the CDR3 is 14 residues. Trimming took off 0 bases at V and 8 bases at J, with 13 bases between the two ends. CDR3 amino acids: CAISESTQGKGYTF. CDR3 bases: TGTGCCATCAGTGAGTCGACTCAGGGTAAAGGCTACACCTTC.

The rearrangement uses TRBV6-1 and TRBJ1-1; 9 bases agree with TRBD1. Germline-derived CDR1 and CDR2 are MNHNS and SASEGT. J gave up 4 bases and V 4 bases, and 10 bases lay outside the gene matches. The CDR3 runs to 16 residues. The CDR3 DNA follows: TGTGCCAGCAGTGGGGGGACAGGGAGGTTGAGCACTGAAGCTTTCTTT. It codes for CASSGGTGRLSTEAFF.

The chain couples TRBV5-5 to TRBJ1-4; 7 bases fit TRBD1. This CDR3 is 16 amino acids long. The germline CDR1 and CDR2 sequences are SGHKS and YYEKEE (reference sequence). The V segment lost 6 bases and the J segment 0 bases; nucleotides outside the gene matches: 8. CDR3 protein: CASTKSTGATNEKLFF. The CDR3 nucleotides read TGTGCCAGCACCAAATCAACAGGGGCAACTAATGAAAAACTGTTTTTT. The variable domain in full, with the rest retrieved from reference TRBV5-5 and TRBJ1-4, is DAGVTQSPTHLIKTRGQQVTLRCSPISGHKSVSWYQQVLGQGPQFIFQYYEKEERGRGNFPDRFSARQFPNYSSELNVNALLLGDSALYLCASTKSTGATNEKLFFGSGTQLSVL.

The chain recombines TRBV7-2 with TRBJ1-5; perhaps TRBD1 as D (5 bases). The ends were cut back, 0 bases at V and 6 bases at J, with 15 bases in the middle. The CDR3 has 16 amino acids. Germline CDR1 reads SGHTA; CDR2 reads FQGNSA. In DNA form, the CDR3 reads TGTGCCAGCAGCTTAGCAGGGTTAGGGGCAACTCAGCCCCAGCATTTT. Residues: CASSLAGLGATQPQHF.

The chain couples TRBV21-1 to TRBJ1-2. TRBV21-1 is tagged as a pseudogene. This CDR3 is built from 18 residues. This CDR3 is CASSKAGRGELFVFGYTF. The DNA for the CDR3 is TGTGCCAGCAGCAAAGCGGGGAGGGGTGAGCTCTTCGTATTTGGCTACACCTTC.

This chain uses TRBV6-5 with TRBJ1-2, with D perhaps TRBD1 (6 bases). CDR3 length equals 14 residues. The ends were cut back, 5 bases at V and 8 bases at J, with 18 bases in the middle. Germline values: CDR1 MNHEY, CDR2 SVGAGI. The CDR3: CASSQNVQGSGYTF. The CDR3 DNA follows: TGTGCCAGCAGTCAGAATGTACAGGGTTCGGGCTACACCTTC.

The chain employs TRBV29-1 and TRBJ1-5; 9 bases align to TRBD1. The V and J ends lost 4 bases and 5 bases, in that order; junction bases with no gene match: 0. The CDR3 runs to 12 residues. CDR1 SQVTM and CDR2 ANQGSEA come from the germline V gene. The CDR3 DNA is TGCAGCGTTGGGACAGGGGATCAGCCCCAGCATTTT. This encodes CSVGTGDQPQHF.

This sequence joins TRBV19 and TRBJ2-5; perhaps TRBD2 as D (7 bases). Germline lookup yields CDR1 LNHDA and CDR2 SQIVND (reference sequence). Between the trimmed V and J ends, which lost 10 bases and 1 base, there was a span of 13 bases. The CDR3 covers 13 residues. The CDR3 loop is CATRGHSQETQYF. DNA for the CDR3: TGTGCCACGCGGGGGCACTCCCAAGAGACCCAGTACTTC.

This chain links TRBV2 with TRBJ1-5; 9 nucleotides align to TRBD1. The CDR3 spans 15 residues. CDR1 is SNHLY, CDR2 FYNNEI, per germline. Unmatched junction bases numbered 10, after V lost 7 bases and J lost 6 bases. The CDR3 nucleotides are TGTGCCAGCACTCTGGGACAGGGTAATGTTCAGCCCCAGCATTTT. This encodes CASTLGQGNVQPQHF.

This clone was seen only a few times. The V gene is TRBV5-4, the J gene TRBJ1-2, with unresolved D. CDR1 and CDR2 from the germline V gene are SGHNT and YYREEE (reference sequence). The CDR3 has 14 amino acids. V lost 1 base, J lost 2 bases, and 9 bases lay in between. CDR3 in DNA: TGTGCCAGCAGCTTGTTGGAGGAGAACTATGGCTACACCTTC. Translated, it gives CASSLLEENYGYTF.

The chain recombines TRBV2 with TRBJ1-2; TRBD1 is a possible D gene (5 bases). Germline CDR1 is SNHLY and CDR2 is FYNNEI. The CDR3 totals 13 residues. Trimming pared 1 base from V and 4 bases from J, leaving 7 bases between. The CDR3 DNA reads TGTGCCAGCAGTGAAGGTCAGGGCTATGGCTACACCTTC. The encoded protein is CASSEGQGYGYTF.